The 2 T cell receptor beta chains below all came from one sample that was sequenced in a study of cytomegalovirus exposure and HLA in healthy donors. The PCR ran on 60 Vbeta and 13 Jbeta primers. Using immunoSEQ multiplex PCR, the repertoire was profiled, and TCRdb retains in-frame clones only, with some absent. The sample has approximately 160,000 clones, about 80% seen once. Sequenced input: PBMCs. The receptors derive from a man between 18 and 35 years old in good health and CMV-seropositive.

V is TRBV19 and J is TRBJ1-5, with 8 nucleotides matching TRBD1. V shed 7 bases, J shed 6 bases, and the junction held 11 bases outside the gene matches. CDR3 size: 15 residues. Per germline, CDR1 LNHDA and CDR2 SQIVND (reference sequence). In nucleotides, the CDR3 is TGTGCCAGTAACAGACAGGGGAGAGAGAGTCAGCCCCAGCATTTT. Translating gives CASNRQGRESQPQHF.

This chain links TRBV15 with TRBJ1-1, with TRBD1 matching 9 bases. The CDR3 runs to 17 residues. Germline CDR1 is LNHNV and CDR2 is YYDKDF (reference sequence). After removal of 6 bases from V and 1 base from J, the junction contained 12 bases not matched to a gene. CDR3 bases: TGTGCCACCAGGAACTACCGGGACAGGGTTCCGAACACTGAAGCTTTCTTT. Its translation: CATRNYRDRVPNTEAFF.